This is a list of T cell receptor beta chains from one sample in a study of cytomegalovirus exposure and HLA in healthy donors. Assay used: immunoSEQ multiplex PCR; TCRdb lists only in-frame clones, some missing. The sample includes about 190,000 clones, just under 75% of them seen just once. Sequencing used PBMCs. The origin of the receptors is a man aged 25 to 40 in good health and CMV-seropositive. CDR3s include the opening cysteine and the closing phenylalanine or tryptophan. A D gene is named only where the DNA matches it firmly. The listing skips clone size in some rows; elsewhere it reads once, few, many or a size class.

clone_size	d_call	v_call	j_call	cdr3_aa	cdr3_nt
-	TRBD1	TRBV29-1	TRBJ1-1	CSFERTGSMNTEAFF	TGCAGCTTCGAAAGGACAGGGAGTATGAACACTGAAGCTTTCTTT
-	-	TRBV7-2	TRBJ1-5	CASSSGTLGRNQPQHF	TGTGCCAGCAGCTCAGGGACACTGGGACGCAATCAGCCCCAGCATTTT
-	TRBD2	TRBV7-2	TRBJ2-1	CASSTLAGGINEQFF	TGTGCCAGCAGCACCCTAGCGGGCGGGATTAATGAGCAGTTCTTC
once	-	TRBV29-1	TRBJ2-7	CSGPHRGSYEQYF	TGCAGCGGGCCCCATCGGGGGTCCTACGAGCAGTACTTC
-	-	TRBV6-5	TRBJ2-2	CASRAREGGTGELFF	TGTGCCAGCAGAGCAAGGGAGGGGGGCACCGGGGAGCTGTTTTTT
-	-	TRBV18	TRBJ2-5	CASSPEVRETQYF	TGTGCCAGCTCACCAGAGGTGAGGGAGACCCAGTACTTC
-	TRBD1	TRBV4-1	TRBJ1-1	CASSVRTGLDTEAFF	TGCGCCAGCAGCGTCCGGACAGGGTTGGACACTGAAGCTTTCTTT
-	-	TRBV7-2	TRBJ2-1	CASSAALPEGEQFF	TGTGCCAGCAGCGCCGCCCTCCCCGAGGGTGAGCAGTTCTTC
-	-	TRBV27	TRBJ1-4	CASRRDGEKLFF	TGTGCCAGCAGAAGAGACGGGGAAAAACTGTTTTTT
-	TRBD1	TRBV6-6	TRBJ1-5	CAGGQGNQPQHF	TGTGCCGGTGGACAGGGGAATCAGCCCCAGCATTTT
-	TRBD2	TRBV27	TRBJ2-5	CASSYLAGGEETQYF	TGTGCCAGCAGTTATTTAGCGGGAGGAGAAGAGACCCAGTACTTC
-	-	TRBV7-3	TRBJ1-6	CASSLMARAAYNSPLHF	TGTGCCAGCAGCTTAATGGCGAGGGCGGCTTATAATTCACCCCTCCACTTT
-	TRBD2	TRBV6-4	TRBJ2-2	CASSTSGGGELFF	TGTGCCAGCAGTACTAGCGGGGGCGGGGAGCTGTTTTTT
few	-	TRBV5-4	TRBJ2-7	CASSGPGGNEQYF	TGTGCCAGCAGCGGACCCGGGGGAAATGAGCAGTACTTC
-	-	TRBV15	TRBJ1-1	CATSTQGGSEAFF	TGTGCCACCAGCACCCAAGGAGGCTCTGAAGCTTTCTTT
-	TRBD2	TRBV25-1	TRBJ2-3	CASSGAGGPYTQYF	TGTGCCAGCAGTGGAGCGGGAGGGCCCTATACGCAGTATTTT
few	-	TRBV29-1	TRBJ2-5	CSCLMDTTIRETQYF	TGCAGCTGCCTCATGGACACGACCATAAGAGAGACCCAGTACTTC
-	-	TRBV29-1	TRBJ1-4	CSVESSNEKLFF	TGCAGCGTTGAATCCAGTAATGAAAAACTGTTTTTT
-	-	TRBV15	TRBJ1-6	CATSSPRENSPLHF	TGTGCCACCAGCAGTCCACGGGAAAATTCACCCCTCCACTTT
-	-	TRBV4-3	TRBJ1-4	CASSQDEAPTTNEKLFF	TGCGCCAGCAGCCAAGATGAGGCCCCCACAACTAATGAAAAACTGTTTTTT
-	-	TRBV4-1	TRBJ1-5	CASSRGGAFGSQPQHF	TGCGCCAGCAGCCGAGGAGGGGCGTTTGGTTCTCAGCCCCAGCATTTT
-	TRBD1	TRBV28	TRBJ2-7	CASSLGTEIPYEQYF	TGTGCCAGCAGTTTAGGGACAGAAATCCCCTACGAGCAGTACTTC
few	-	TRBV4-1	TRBJ2-5	CASSQESGRETQYF	TGCGCCAGCAGTCAAGAGAGTGGGCGAGAGACCCAGTACTTC
-	TRBD2	TRBV7-3	TRBJ2-2	CASSLMGQREFPGELFF	TGTGCCAGCAGCTTAATGGGCCAGCGGGAGTTCCCCGGGGAGCTGTTTTTT
-	TRBD2	TRBV7-2	TRBJ2-5	CASSLAGSGLAGRETQYF	TGTGCCAGCAGCTTAGCCGGATCGGGACTAGCGGGGAGGGAGACCCAGTACTTC
-	-	TRBV25-1	TRBJ1-2	CASSSAGTSYGYTF	TGTGCCAGCAGTTCCGCCGGGACATCTTATGGCTACACCTTC
-	TRBD2	TRBV7-2	TRBJ2-2	CASSLASGVNTGELFF	TGTGCCAGCAGCCTCGCTAGCGGGGTTAACACCGGGGAGCTGTTTTTT